This T cell receptor (beta chain) was sequenced in a study of OX40 agonist ivuxolimab in advanced cancers. Background on the whole study: Ivuxolimab, which targeted the costimulatory receptor OX40 (CD134), was an agonistic, fully human IgG2 monoclonal antibody. Partial responses occurred in three dose-escalation patients: two with cutaneous melanoma and one with hepatocellular carcinoma. Patients were allowed to have had prior anti-PD-1, anti-PD-L1 or anti-CTLA-4 therapy, and around 40% of the dose-escalation patients had previously received checkpoint inhibitors. Intravenous ivuxolimab was administered to patients every 2 weeks at six dose levels: 0.01, 0.1, 0.3, 1.5, 3 and 10 mg/kg. Of the roughly 51 dose-escalation patients, hepatocellular carcinoma was present in around 19, melanoma in approximately 15, renal cell carcinoma in 9 and head and neck cancer in 9. The paper describes the monotherapy dose-escalation part (N of about 50 patients) of the phase I trial of ivuxolimab. Peripheral TCRbeta sequencing aimed to test whether ivuxolimab altered TCR sequence diversity and caused clonal T-cell expansion. A male proportion of approximately 83% and a mean age of 60 years, ranging from about 23 to 90, were recorded for the dose-escalation cohort. Overall study results and their limits: In partial responders in the 0.1-3.0 mg/kg groups, normalized peripheral clonal expansion was found to be among the lowest, especially among CD8+ T cells. The antigen specificity of the clonally expanded peripheral T cells was not determined. Low levels of normalized T-cell clonal expansion were also seen in some patients who did not respond. After ivuxolimab, more expanded clones were found on average in CD8+ T cells than in CD4+ T cells. At doses of 0.1 to 3.0 mg/kg, clonal expansion of both CD4+ and CD8+ T cells in blood was seen between baseline and week 6.

V trim: 2 bases; J trim: 1 base; unmatched bases: 1. The CDR3 runs 14 residues from the cysteine to the phenylalanine. Of the read, only the CDR3 DNA is kept; its 42 bases are in frame from base 1. The germline V gene sets CDR1 to SGHRS and CDR2 to YFSETQ. Remarks on this clone: The clone's antigen remains unknown. No base qualities exist here, and no much larger clone lies one base off it.

Genomic DNA was isolated from the sorted cells so that the TCRbeta CDR3 region could be sequenced. The immunoSEQ Assay was used to sequence the TCRbeta CDR3 regions. TCRdb's version of the immuneACCESS table is confined to in-frame rearrangements and falls short of the full clone set. An unresolved V gene accounts for under half of the shortfall where checked; the remainder is of unknown origin. The sample table shows some 70,000 clones, and approximately 93% are seen once. Roughly 2.2% of the sample is taken by the ten largest. The trial excluded patients who had a history of autoimmune disease or who were on systemic immunosuppression. Peripheral blood for TCR sequencing was collected from all dose cohorts at baseline, on cycle 4 day 1, and on cycle 7 day 1. The samples were taken from a phase I, first-in-human, multicenter, open-label dose-escalation trial of ivuxolimab. Adults with locally advanced or metastatic melanoma, renal cell carcinoma, hepatocellular carcinoma or head and neck squamous cell carcinoma were enrolled in the trial. CD4+ and CD8+ T cells were sorted separately from peripheral blood before TCR sequencing.

The V gene is TRBV5-1 and the J gene is TRBJ1-1; 8 bases in between match TRBD1. Material: CD4+ or CD8+ T cells sorted from blood, obtained in a trial of the OX40 agonist ivuxolimab. This receptor was obtained from an adult with an advanced solid tumor such as melanoma, head and neck, liver or kidney cancer. The sequenced DNA: TGCGCCAGCAGCTTCGGGACAGGGAACACTGAAGCTTTCTTT. Its translation reads: CASSFGTGNTEAFF.